This record concerns one T cell receptor (beta chain) sequence. This clonotype was picked up a small number of times. Its cognate antigen has yet to be identified. No much larger clonotype is one base removed from it; base qualities were not supplied. Library preparation was by RACE. The sequencer was a NextSeq 500. Library preparation attached unique molecular identifiers to individual cDNA molecules for quantitative, reproducible TCR counting. For every blood RNA sample, sequencing covered both the TCR alpha and TCR beta chains. The study's processing was this. A median of around 100,000 TCRs per sample was observed, with a range of about 23,224 to 750,000. V, J and CDR3 annotation of the TCR reads was performed with the Decombinator software suite. For PS versus PT1 abundance plots, all samples were subsampled to the same number of TCRs (28,000). Expanded TCRs were defined as absent before sensitization and observed at least eight times at the 2-week time point. Using fastp trimming at Q25 and MiXCR clonotype assembly, TCRdb reanalyzed the public sequencing data and kept in-frame beta chains. Rows matching on CDR3 protein sequence are summarized as one entry with the most common DNA and genes. What appears here as the V and J calls and clone size reflects TCRdb's work, not the paper's. The sample has tens of thousands of distinct CDR3 sequences on record, less than 15% of them singletons. The ten biggest clones cover 4.6% of the sample.

The data were taken from a study of human T cells and chemical hapten exposure (dated by TCRdb to the early 2020s). Background on the whole study: For sensitization, 2% DPC in acetone was applied to a roughly 2 cm by roughly 2 cm area of upper inner arm skin. About 27 alopecia patients gave blood for TCR sequencing at one to four time points (pre-sensitization, 2, 6 and 24 weeks). Alopecia areata with under or over 50% scalp involvement, alopecia totalis and alopecia universalis were represented in the patient cohort, which was mostly female. Patch testing was done on the upper back using Finn chambers containing 0.01% DPC, and results were scored after 6 days according to International Contact Dermatitis Research Group standards. The study tracked peripheral blood TCR repertoire changes in vivo during primary and secondary sensitization to the hapten diphenylcyclopropenone (DPC) in alopecia patients. Patients additionally received weekly therapeutic DPC doses to the scalp throughout the approximately 25-week study period. Patient blood was sampled pre-sensitization (week 0) and at 2, 6 and about 24 weeks after DPC sensitization. Libraries were pooled for sequencing, and per-sample TCR yields varied mainly because of small differences in library volumes within the pool.

Overall study results and their limits: Patch test score was positively correlated with the number of PT1 expanded TCRs, with significance at thresholds 8, 16 and 32 but not at 4. After repeated subsampling, changes were observed in the strength of the expansion versus patch-test correlation and in the threshold at which the correlation became significant. Because every patient had alopecia, a presumed autoimmune disease, the patients' immune response might differ from that of healthy individuals. DPC sensitization did not change how many TCRs were above 1 in 1000 frequency, and no evidence was found of alterations in global repertoire structure. Significantly more large CDR3 similarity clusters were formed by expanded TCRs than by pre-sensitization or healthy control sets, consistent with antigen-driven responses.

Taken from the germline V gene, the CDR1 and CDR2 loops are SGHAT and FQNNGV. Reading from cysteine to phenylalanine, the CDR3 counts 16 amino acids. Of all the DNA, just the CDR3 is kept, 48 bases in frame from base 1. Unmatched junction bases come to 4, with V trimmed by 3 bases and J by 1 base. The sample's time point label, decoded: pre-sensitization, week 0. The sample's treatment or condition label, decoded: therapeutic diphenylcyclopropenone sensitization with weekly scalp DPC. At each patch-test visit, blood was drawn before the patch test was applied. Patients were eligible if aged 18 to 70, diagnosed with alopecia and judged suitable for DPC therapy, and pregnant patients were excluded. Total RNA was isolated from unfractionated whole blood collected in Tempus Blood RNA tubes.

The sequence joins TRBV11-2 to TRBJ2-5, and TRBD2 aligns with 11 junction nucleotides. The input for sequencing was whole blood, taken in connection with sensitization to the hapten diphenylcyclopropenone (DPC). The sequence was collected from a woman in her fifties or sixties with alopecia areata. Some clones in this sample may be carry-over from other donors' samples. The CDR3 reads as follows: CASSFSGRAPQETQYF. The nucleotide sequence is TGTGCCAGCAGCTTTAGCGGGAGGGCGCCCCAAGAGACCCAGTACTTC.